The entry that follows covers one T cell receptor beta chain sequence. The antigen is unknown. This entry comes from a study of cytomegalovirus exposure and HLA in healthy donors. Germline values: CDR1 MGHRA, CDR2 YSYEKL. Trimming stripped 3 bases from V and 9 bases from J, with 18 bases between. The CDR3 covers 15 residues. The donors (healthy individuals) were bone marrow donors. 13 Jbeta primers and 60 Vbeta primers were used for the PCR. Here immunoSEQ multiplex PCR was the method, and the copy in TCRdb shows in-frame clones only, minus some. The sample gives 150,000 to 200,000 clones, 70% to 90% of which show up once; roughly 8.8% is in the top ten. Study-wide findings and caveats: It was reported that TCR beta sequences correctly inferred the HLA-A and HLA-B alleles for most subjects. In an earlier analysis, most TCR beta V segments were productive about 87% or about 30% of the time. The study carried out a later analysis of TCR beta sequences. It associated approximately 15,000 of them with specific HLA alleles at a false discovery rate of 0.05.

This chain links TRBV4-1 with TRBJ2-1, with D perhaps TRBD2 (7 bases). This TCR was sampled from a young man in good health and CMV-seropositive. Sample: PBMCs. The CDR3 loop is CASSQRGGSLSEQFF. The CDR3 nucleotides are TGCGCCAGCAGCCAGAGGGGGGGCTCCCTGTCTGAGCAGTTCTTC.